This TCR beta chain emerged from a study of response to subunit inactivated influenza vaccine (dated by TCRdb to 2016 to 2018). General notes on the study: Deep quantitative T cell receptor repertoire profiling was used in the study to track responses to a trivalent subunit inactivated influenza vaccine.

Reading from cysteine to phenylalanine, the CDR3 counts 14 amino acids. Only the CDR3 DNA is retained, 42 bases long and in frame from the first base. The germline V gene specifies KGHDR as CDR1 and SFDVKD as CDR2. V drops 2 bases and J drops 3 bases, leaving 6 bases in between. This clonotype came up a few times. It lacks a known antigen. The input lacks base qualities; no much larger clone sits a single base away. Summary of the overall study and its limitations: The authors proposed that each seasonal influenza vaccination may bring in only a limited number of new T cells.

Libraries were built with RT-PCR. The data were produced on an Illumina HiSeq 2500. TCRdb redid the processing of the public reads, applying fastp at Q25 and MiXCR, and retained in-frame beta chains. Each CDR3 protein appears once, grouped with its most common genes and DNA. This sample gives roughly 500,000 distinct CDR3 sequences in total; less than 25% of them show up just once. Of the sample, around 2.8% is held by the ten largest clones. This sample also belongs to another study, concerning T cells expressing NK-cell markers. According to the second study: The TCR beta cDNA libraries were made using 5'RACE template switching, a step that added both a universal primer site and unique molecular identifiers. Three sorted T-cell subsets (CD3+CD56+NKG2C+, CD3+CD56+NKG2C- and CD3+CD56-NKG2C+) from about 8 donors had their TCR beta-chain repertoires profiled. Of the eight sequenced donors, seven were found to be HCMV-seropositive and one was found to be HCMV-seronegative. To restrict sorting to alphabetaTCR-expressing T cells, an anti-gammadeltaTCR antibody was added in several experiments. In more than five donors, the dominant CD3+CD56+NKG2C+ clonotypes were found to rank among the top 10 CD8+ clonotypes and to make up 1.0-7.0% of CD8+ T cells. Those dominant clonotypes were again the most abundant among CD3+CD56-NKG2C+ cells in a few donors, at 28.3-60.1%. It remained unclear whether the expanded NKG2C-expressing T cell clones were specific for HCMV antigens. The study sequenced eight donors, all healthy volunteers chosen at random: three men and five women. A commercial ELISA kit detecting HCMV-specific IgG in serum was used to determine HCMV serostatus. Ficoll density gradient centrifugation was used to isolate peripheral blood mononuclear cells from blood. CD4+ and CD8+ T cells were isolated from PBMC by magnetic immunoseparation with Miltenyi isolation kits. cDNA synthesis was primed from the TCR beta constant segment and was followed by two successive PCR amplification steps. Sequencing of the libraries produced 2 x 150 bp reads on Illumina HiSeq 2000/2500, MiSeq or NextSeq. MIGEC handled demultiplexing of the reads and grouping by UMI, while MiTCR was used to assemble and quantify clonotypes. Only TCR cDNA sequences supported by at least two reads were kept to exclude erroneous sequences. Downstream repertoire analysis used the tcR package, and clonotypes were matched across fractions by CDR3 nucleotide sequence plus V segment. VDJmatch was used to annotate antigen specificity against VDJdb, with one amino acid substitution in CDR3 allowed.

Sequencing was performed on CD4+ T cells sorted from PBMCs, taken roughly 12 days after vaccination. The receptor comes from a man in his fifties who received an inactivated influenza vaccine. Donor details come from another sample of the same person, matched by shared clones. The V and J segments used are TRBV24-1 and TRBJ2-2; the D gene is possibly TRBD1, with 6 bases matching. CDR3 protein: CATSDWTDTGELFF. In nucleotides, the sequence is TGTGCCACCAGTGATTGGACAGACACCGGGGAGCTGTTTTTT.